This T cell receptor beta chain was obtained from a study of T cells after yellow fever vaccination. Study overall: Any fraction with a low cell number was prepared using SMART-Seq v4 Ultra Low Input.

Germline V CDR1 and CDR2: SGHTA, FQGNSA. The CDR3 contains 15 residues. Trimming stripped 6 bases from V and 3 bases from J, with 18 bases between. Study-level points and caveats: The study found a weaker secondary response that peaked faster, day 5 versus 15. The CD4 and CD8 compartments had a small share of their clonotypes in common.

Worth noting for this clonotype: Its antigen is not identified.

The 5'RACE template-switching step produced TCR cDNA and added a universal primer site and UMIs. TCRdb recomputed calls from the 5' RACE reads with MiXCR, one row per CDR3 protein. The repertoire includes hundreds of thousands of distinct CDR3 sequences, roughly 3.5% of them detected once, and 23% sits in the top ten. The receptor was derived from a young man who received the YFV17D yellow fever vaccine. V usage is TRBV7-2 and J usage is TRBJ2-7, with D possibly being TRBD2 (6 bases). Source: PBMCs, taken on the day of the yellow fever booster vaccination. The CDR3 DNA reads TGTGCCAGCAGTCCGAAGGGCGGGGAGATCTACGAGCAGTACTTC. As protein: CASSPKGGEIYEQYF.